A single sample is the source of the 29 T cell receptor beta chains below, sequenced in a study of blood T cell repertoires in COVID-19 (dated by TCRdb to 2019 to 2021). Library preparation employed the immunoSEQ multiplex PCR assay. TCRdb obtained this table from immuneACCESS and retained in-frame rearrangements with V and J assigned. These tables miss some clones; where compared with another copy, unresolved V genes account for less than half of the shortfall, and the remainder is unexplained. For this sample the table gives more than 150,000 clones, of which about 80% were detected only once. Roughly 14% of the sample belongs to the ten largest clones. The sample consisted of PBMCs or T cells enriched from blood (not recorded which). These receptors came from a man in his 60s who had been exposed to COVID-19.

The gene calls are TRBV19 and TRBJ2-1; 8 nucleotides agree with TRBD1. Losses at the gene ends were 7 bases for V and 2 bases for J; bases not matched to a gene: 7. The CDR3 runs 15 residues. CDR1 LNHDA and CDR2 SQIVND come from the germline V gene (reference sequence). DNA for the CDR3: TGTGCCAGTACCCCGGACAGGGCGGCCTACAATGAGCAGTTCTTC. Protein sequence: CASTPDRAAYNEQFF.

The chain has TRBV19 and TRBJ1-2, with D perhaps matching TRBD1 (6 bases). The germline V gene has CDR1 LNHDA and CDR2 SQIVND (reference sequence). The CDR3 consists of 13 residues. Trimming took off 8 bases at V and 8 bases at J, with 18 bases between the two ends. CDR3 sequence reads: CASGDLGGRGYTF. The DNA for the CDR3 is TGTGCCAGTGGGGACCTAGGGGGAAGGGGCTACACCTTC.

The J gene is TRBJ2-3, the V gene TRBV20-1; D call uncertain. With 3 bases removed from V and 0 bases from J, the gap between germline ends came to 16 bases. The CDR3 loop spans 16 amino acids. Germline V gives CDR1 DFQATT, CDR2 SNEGSKA (reference sequence). The CDR3 nucleotides read TGCAGTGCTAGTTCGGCGGCCCGGTCTAGCACAGATACGCAGTATTTT. Protein product: CSASSAARSSTDTQYF.

This CDR3 reads CASSESVRADNEQFF. The CDR3 bases are TGCGCCAGCAGTGAGTCGGTAAGAGCGGACAATGAGCAGTTCTTC. This chain uses TRBV10-1 with TRBJ2-1; perhaps TRBD2 as D (5 bases). V was shortened by 0 bases and J by 5 bases, with 11 bases between the two germline ends. In germline, CDR1 is WNHNN, CDR2 SYGVQD (reference sequence). The CDR3 contains 15 residues.

The J gene is TRBJ2-2, the V gene TRBV28; D perhaps matches TRBD1 (6 bases). V lost 4 bases and J 3 bases, leaving 12 bases between the germline ends. Germline values: CDR1 MDHEN, CDR2 SYDVKM. This CDR3 contains 15 residues. CDR3: CASSSPQGHTGELFF. CDR3 DNA sequence: TGTGCCAGCAGTTCACCACAGGGACACACCGGGGAGCTGTTTTTT. Filled out from reference TRBV28 and TRBJ2-2, the complete variable domain reads DVKVTQSSRYLVKRTGEKVFLECVQDMDHENMFWYRQDPGLGLRLIYFSYDVKMKEKGDIPEGYSVSREKKERFSLILESASTNQTSMYLCASSSPQGHTGELFFGEGSRLTVL.

This sequence joins TRBV29-1 and TRBJ2-1; D is perhaps TRBD2 (6 bases). The ends were cut back, 7 bases at V and 4 bases at J, with 14 bases in the middle. Germline values: CDR1 SQVTM, CDR2 ANQGSEA. The CDR3 extends over 13 amino acids. CDR3 in DNA: TGCAGCGCCCGACTAGTAAAATACAATGAGCAGTTCTTC. Translating gives CSARLVKYNEQFF.

V and J are TRBV27 and TRBJ1-2; D remains unclear. V dropped 6 bases and J dropped 1 base, with 12 bases sitting between them. This CDR3 contains 14 residues. Germline CDR1 is MNHEY and CDR2 is SMNVEV (reference sequence). In DNA form, the CDR3 reads TGTGCCAGCAGCCGTGGGGAGGTTAACTATGGCTACACCTTC. Protein: CASSRGEVNYGYTF.

This chain uses TRBV5-6 with TRBJ1-1; unclear D gene. CDR3 length: 12 residues. The ends were cut back, 1 base at V and 6 bases at J, with 7 bases in the middle. Per the germline V gene, CDR1 is SGHDT and CDR2 is YYEEEE. The CDR3 here is CASSLNSAEAFF. The CDR3 region has the DNA TGTGCCAGCAGCTTGAATTCTGCTGAAGCTTTCTTT.

The CDR3: CASSLRESNTEAFF. CDR3 nucleotides: TGTGCCAGCTCACTACGGGAATCGAACACTGAAGCTTTCTTT. This chain links TRBV18 with TRBJ1-1; D not resolved. Germline V gives CDR1 KGHSH, CDR2 LQKENI. V was shortened by 4 bases and J by 1 base, with 10 bases between the two germline ends. The CDR3 totals 14 residues.

J is TRBJ1-4 and V is TRBV5-1; 8 bases match TRBD1. Germline V gene lookup returns CDR1 SGHRS and CDR2 YFSETQ. The length of the CDR3 is 16 residues. V lost 0 bases and J lost 3; bases outside the gene matches: 4. The CDR3 here is CASSLARGQANEKLFF. DNA of the CDR3: TGCGCCAGCAGCTTGGCCAGGGGGCAGGCTAATGAAAAACTGTTTTTT.

V gene TRBV4-3 combines with J gene TRBJ2-3, with D tentatively TRBD2 (6 bases). Germline V gene sequence: CDR1 LGHNA, CDR2 YSLEER. Trimming took 0 bases from V and 10 from J, leaving 11 bases between them. This CDR3 spans 13 amino acids. CDR3 amino acids: CASSQDMLAAQYF. DNA of the CDR3: TGCGCCAGCAGCCAAGATATGTTAGCGGCGCAGTATTTT.

This clone was recorded only once. The CDR3 loop is CASSELGQGEYEQYF. CDR3 coding DNA: TGTGCCAGCAGTGAACTCGGACAGGGAGAATACGAGCAGTACTTC. The chain recombines TRBV28 with TRBJ2-7; 8 bases are shared with TRBD1. This CDR3 region has 15 residues. Per the germline V gene, CDR1 is MDHEN and CDR2 is SYDVKM. V gave up 5 bases and J gave up 4 bases; unmatched junction bases: 10. The full variable domain, in which reference TRBV28 and TRBJ2-7 provide the parts outside the CDR3, is DVKVTQSSRYLVKRTGEKVFLECVQDMDHENMFWYRQDPGLGLRLIYFSYDVKMKEKGDIPEGYSVSREKKERFSLILESASTNQTSMYLCASSELGQGEYEQYFGPGTRLTVT.

The V gene is TRBV28, the J gene TRBJ2-7; D might be TRBD2 (6 bases). The germline gives CDR1 MDHEN, CDR2 SYDVKM. V was shortened by 8 bases and J by 2 bases, with 13 bases between the two germline ends. The CDR3 runs to 13 residues. In nucleotides, the CDR3 is TGTGCCAGCCCGGCAGGCGGGACCTACGAGCAGTACTTC. The encoded protein is CASPAGGTYEQYF.

The V call is TRBV4-3, the J call TRBJ2-1; 8 bases map to TRBD2. V lost 1 base and J lost 8; bases outside the gene matches: 7. Germline CDR1 and CDR2: LGHNA and YSLEER. The CDR3 is made up of 15 amino acids. CDR3 sequence (DNA): TGCGCCAGCAGCCAAGGGACTAGCTCTGGGGATGAGCAGTTCTTC. Translated: CASSQGTSSGDEQFF.

The chain combines TRBV5-6 with TRBJ1-2; D ambiguous. Germline-derived CDR1 and CDR2 are SGHDT and YYEEEE. The CDR3 totals 12 residues. V lost 0 bases to trimming and J lost 5 bases, with 5 bases between them. CDR3 region: CASSLDRYGYTF. CDR3 nucleotides: TGTGCCAGCAGCTTGGATCGGTATGGCTACACCTTC.

The CDR3 loop reads CSARDRGLHF. DNA of the CDR3: TGCAGTGCTAGAGATAGAGGACTCCACTTT. The gene calls are TRBV20-1 and TRBJ1-6; D unresolved. The germline V gene encodes CDR1 DFQATT and CDR2 SNEGSKA (reference sequence). Trimming cost V 0 bases and J 16 bases, with 7 bases left between them. The CDR3 has 10 amino acids.

This clone appeared once. The rearrangement links TRBV7-6 to TRBJ1-4, with a possible D match to TRBD1 (5 bases). Trimming took off 4 bases at V and 13 bases at J, with 13 bases between the two ends. Germline V lookup: CDR1 SGHVS, CDR2 FNYEAQ. This CDR3 contains 12 residues. This chain's CDR3 is CASSSRAGGLFF. CDR3 DNA sequence: TGTGCCAGCAGCTCCCGGGCGGGGGGACTGTTTTTT.

V usage is TRBV30 and J usage is TRBJ2-1; no reliable D call. V was cut by 3 bases and J by 0 bases, with 12 bases left in between. The CDR3 loop spans 15 amino acids. Germline-derived CDR1 and CDR2 are GTSNPN and SVGIG (reference sequence). CDR3 sequence (DNA): TGTGCCTGGAGCCTCTCCTCGAGCTCCTACAATGAGCAGTTCTTC. Translated: CAWSLSSSSYNEQFF.

This clone has just a few counts. The chain joins TRBV5-4 to TRBJ1-6; D not resolved. From germline, CDR1 is SGHNT and CDR2 YYREEE (reference sequence). V lost 1 base, J lost 6 bases, and 8 bases lay in between. This CDR3 is built from 14 residues. The CDR3 region is CASSLFGGNSPLHF. CDR3 nucleotides: TGTGCCAGCAGCTTGTTTGGCGGTAATTCACCCCTCCACTTT.

The V call is TRBV5-1, the J call TRBJ2-7; D gene uncertain. CDR1 is SGHRS, CDR2 YFSETQ, per germline. The CDR3 is 13 residues long. The V and J ends lost 5 bases and 2 bases respectively, with 11 bases between them. CDR3: CASRGRSAYEQYF. The CDR3 nucleotides are TGCGCCAGCAGAGGCAGGTCAGCCTACGAGCAGTACTTC.

J is TRBJ1-2 and V is TRBV12-3 or TRBV12-4, with 7 positions matching TRBD1. The CDR3 is 13 residues long. After removal of 7 bases from V and 4 bases from J, the junction contained 6 bases not matched to a gene. The CDR3 DNA reads TGTGCCAGCATGACAGGGAAGGGCTATGGCTACACCTTC. This translates into CASMTGKGYGYTF.

The rearrangement joins TRBV5-1 to TRBJ2-7; no firm D call. Trimming took 1 base from V and 2 from J, leaving 7 bases between them. The CDR3 spans 13 residues. CDR1 SGHRS and CDR2 YFSETQ come from the germline V gene. The CDR3 sequence is CASSLTYTYEQYF. CDR3 DNA: TGCGCCAGCAGCTTGACCTATACCTACGAGCAGTACTTC. Full variable domain (missing parts from reference TRBV5-1 and TRBJ2-7): KAGVTQTPRYLIKTRGQQVTLSCSPISGHRSVSWYQQTPGQGLQFLFEYFSETQRNKGNFPGRFSGRQFSNSRSEMNVSTLELGDSALYLCASSLTYTYEQYFGPGTRLTVT.

The rearrangement joins TRBV7-6 to TRBJ2-1; 7 nucleotides agree with TRBD2. With V trimmed by 1 base and J by 5 bases, 14 bases remained unmatched. Germline CDR1 is SGHVS and CDR2 is FNYEAQ. The length of the CDR3 is 18 residues. This chain's CDR3 is CASSLVPRPSGGHNEQFF. CDR3 sequence (DNA): TGTGCCAGCAGCTTAGTCCCCCGTCCTAGCGGTGGCCACAATGAGCAGTTCTTC.

This clone occurred a few times. Other DNA sequences from this sample encode an identical CDR3 as well. The chain uses TRBV19 and TRBJ1-1; no definite D call. Germline values: CDR1 LNHDA, CDR2 SQIVND (reference sequence). The CDR3 is made up of 12 amino acids. Trimming left V 2 bases short and J 6 bases short, with 7 bases between. CDR3 in amino acids: CASSIRGAEAFF. In DNA form, the CDR3 reads TGTGCCAGTAGTATACGGGGTGCTGAAGCTTTCTTT.

V is TRBV29-1 and J is TRBJ1-2, with no clear D. Looked up from germline, CDR1 is SQVTM and CDR2 is ANQGSEA. The CDR3 sequence is 13 residues long. Trimming took off 4 bases at V and 3 bases at J, with 12 bases between the two ends. CDR3 in DNA: TGCAGCGTTGGTCTGGGGAGGGACTATGGCTACACCTTC. This sequence encodes CSVGLGRDYGYTF.

This clone was found once. The rearrangement links TRBV6-5 to TRBJ1-5; D is ambiguous. The V and J ends lost 10 bases and 1 base respectively, with 8 bases between them. The CDR3 has 12 amino acids. Germline CDR1 and CDR2: MNHEY and SVGAGI. The CDR3 loop reads CATRSSNQPQHF. The CDR3 DNA reads as TGTGCCACCAGATCGAGCAATCAGCCCCAGCATTTT.

The chain combines TRBV28 with TRBJ1-2; D possibly corresponds to TRBD1 (6 bases). The CDR3 consists of 15 residues. CDR1 MDHEN and CDR2 SYDVKM come from the germline V gene. V was cut by 5 bases and J by 4 bases, with 17 bases left in between. The CDR3 DNA reads TGTGCCAGCAGTCTCAGGGGATCAGCAGTCTATGGCTACACCTTC. Translation: CASSLRGSAVYGYTF.

V usage is TRBV7-2 and J usage is TRBJ1-6; 7 bases agree with TRBD1. From germline, CDR1 is SGHTA and CDR2 FQGNSA. The junction had 10 bases not matched to a gene; V was cut back by 1 base and J by 7 bases. This CDR3 has 17 amino acids. Here the CDR3 DNA reads TGTGCCAGCAGCTTAGTATCCAGGCCAGGGGGAAATTCACCCCTCCACTTT. It yields the protein CASSLVSRPGGNSPLHF.

This clone was observed a handful of times. The rearrangement joins TRBV13 to TRBJ2-1; TRBD2 aligns across 9 bases. Germline CDR1 and CDR2: PRHDT and FYEKMQ (reference sequence). The CDR3 runs 16 residues. Trimming cost V 2 bases and J 4 bases; bases outside gene matches: 6. The DNA of the CDR3 is TGTGCCAGCAGCTTATTGACTAGCGGAGCTTACAATGAGCAGTTCTTC. Its protein product is CASSLLTSGAYNEQFF.